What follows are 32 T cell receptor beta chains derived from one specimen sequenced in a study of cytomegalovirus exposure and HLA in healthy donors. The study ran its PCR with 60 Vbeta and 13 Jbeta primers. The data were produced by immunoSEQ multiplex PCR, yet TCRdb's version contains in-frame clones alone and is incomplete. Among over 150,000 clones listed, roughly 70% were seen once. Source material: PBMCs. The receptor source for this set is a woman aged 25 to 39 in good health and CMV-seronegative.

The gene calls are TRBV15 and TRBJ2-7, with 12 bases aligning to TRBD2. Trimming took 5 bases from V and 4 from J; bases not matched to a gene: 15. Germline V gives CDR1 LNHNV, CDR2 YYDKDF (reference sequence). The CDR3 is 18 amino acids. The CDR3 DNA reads TGTGCCACCAGCTCAGAGACTAGCGGGAGAGGAGGCGGTTACGAGCAGTACTTC. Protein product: CATSSETSGRGGGYEQYF.

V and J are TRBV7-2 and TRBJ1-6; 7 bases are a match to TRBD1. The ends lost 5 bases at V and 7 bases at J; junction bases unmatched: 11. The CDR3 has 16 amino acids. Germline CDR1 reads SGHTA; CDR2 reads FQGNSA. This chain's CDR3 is CASSLRGDSRNSPLHF. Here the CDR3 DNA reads TGTGCCAGCAGCCTACGTGGGGACAGCCGAAATTCACCCCTCCACTTT.

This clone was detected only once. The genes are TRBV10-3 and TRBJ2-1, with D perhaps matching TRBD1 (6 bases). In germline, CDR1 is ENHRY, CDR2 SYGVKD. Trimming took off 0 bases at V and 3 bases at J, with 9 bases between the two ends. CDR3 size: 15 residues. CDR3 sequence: CAISESSGVYNEQFF. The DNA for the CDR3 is TGTGCCATCAGTGAGTCGTCAGGGGTCTACAATGAGCAGTTCTTC.

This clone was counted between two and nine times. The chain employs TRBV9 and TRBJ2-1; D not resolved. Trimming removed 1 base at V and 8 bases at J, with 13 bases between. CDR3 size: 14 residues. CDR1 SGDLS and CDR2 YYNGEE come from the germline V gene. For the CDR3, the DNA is TGTGCCAGCAGCGTATTGGAGCGACCAGATGAGCAGTTCTTC. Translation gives CASSVLERPDEQFF.

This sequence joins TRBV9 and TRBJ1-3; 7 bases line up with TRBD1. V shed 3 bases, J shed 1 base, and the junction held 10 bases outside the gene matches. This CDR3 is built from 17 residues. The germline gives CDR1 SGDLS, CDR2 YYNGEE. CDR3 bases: TGTGCCAGCAGCGGACCACAGGGGCTTTGGTCTGGAAACACCATATATTTT. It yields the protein CASSGPQGLWSGNTIYF.

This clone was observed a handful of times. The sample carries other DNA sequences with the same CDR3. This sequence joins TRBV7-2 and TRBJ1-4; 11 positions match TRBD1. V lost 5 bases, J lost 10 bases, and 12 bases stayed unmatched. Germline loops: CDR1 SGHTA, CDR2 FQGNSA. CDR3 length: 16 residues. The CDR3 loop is CASSTPVGDRGGKLFF. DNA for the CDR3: TGTGCCAGCAGCACCCCGGTTGGGGACAGGGGGGGAAAACTGTTTTTT.

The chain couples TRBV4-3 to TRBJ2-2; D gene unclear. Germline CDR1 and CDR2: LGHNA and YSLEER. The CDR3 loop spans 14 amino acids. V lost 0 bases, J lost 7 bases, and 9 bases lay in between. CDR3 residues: CASSQEISNGELFF. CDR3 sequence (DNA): TGCGCCAGCAGCCAAGAGATCTCTAACGGGGAGCTGTTTTTT.

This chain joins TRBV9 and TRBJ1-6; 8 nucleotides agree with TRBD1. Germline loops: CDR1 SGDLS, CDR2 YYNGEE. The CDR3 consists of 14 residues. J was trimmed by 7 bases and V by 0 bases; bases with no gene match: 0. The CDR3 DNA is TGTGCCAGCAGCGTAGCAGGGGGCAATTCACCCCTCCACTTT. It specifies CASSVAGGNSPLHF.

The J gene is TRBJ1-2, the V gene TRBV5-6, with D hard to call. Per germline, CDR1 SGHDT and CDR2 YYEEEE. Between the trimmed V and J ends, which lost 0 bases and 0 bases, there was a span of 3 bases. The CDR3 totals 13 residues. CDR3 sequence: CASSLAANYGYTF. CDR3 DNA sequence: TGTGCCAGCAGCTTGGCAGCTAACTATGGCTACACCTTC.

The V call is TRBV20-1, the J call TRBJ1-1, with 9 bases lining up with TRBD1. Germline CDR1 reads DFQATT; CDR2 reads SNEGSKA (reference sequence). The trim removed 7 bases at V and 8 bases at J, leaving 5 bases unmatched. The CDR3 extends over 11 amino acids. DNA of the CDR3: TGCAGTGAAGACAGGGGGAAAGAAGCTTTCTTT. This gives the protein CSEDRGKEAFF.

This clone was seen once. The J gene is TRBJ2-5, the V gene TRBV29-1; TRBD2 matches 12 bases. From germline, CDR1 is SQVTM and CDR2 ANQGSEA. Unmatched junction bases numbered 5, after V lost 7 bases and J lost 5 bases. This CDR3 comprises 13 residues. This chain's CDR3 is CSALAGGPETQYF. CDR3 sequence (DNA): TGCAGCGCTCTAGCGGGAGGGCCGGAGACCCAGTACTTC. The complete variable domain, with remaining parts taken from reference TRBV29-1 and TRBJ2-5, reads SAVISQKPSRDICQRGTSLTIQCQVDSQVTMMFWYRQQPGQSLTLIATANQGSEATYESGFVIDKFPISRPNLTFSTLTVSNMSPEDSSIYLCSALAGGPETQYFGPGTRLLVL.

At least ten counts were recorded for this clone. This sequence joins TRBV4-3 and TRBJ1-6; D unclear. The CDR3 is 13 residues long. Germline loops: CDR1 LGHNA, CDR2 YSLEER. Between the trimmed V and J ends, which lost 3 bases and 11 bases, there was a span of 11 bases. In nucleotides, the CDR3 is TGCGCCAGCAGCCACGGAGAAGTTCCACCCCTCCACTTT. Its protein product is CASSHGEVPPLHF.

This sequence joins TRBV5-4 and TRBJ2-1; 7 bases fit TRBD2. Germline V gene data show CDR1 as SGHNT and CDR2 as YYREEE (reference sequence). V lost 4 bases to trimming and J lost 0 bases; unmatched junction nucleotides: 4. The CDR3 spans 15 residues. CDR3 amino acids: CASSKTSFSYNEQFF. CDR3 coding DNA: TGTGCCAGCAGCAAGACTAGCTTCTCCTACAATGAGCAGTTCTTC.

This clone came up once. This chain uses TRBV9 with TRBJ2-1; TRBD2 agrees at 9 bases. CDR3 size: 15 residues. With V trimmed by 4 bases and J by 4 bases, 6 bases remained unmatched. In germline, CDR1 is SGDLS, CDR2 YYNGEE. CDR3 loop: CASSRQRGDYNEQFF. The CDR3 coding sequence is TGTGCCAGCAGCAGACAGCGGGGGGATTACAATGAGCAGTTCTTC.

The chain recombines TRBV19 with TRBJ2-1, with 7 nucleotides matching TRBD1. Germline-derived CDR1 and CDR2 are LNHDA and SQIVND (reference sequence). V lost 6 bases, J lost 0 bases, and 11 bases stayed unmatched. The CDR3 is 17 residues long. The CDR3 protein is CASRDYGGDSSYNEQFF. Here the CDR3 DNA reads TGTGCCAGTAGAGACTATGGTGGGGACAGCTCCTACAATGAGCAGTTCTTC. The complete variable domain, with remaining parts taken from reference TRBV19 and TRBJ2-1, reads DGGITQSPKYLFRKEGQNVTLSCEQNLNHDAMYWYRQDPGQGLRLIYYSQIVNDFQKGDIAEGYSVSREKKESFPLTVTSAQKNPTAFYLCASRDYGGDSSYNEQFFGPGTRLTVL.

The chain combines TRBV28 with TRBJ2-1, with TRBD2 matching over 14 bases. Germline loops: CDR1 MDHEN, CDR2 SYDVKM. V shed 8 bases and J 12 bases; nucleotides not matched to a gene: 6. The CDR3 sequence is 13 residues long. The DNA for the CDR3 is TGTGCCAGCGGGACTAGCGGGAGAGGGGGGCAGTTCTTC. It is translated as CASGTSGRGGQFF.

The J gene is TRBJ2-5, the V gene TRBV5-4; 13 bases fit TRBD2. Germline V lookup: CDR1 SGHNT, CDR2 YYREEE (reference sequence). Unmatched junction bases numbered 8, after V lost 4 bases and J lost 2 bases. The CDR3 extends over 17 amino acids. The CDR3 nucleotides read TGTGCCAGCAGCCTCGGACTAGCGGGGGCCCAACAAGAGACCCAGTACTTC. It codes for CASSLGLAGAQQETQYF.

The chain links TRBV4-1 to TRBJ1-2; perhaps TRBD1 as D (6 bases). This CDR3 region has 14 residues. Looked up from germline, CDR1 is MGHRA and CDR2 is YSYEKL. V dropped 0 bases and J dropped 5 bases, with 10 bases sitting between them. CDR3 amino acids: CASSQDRGAYGYTF. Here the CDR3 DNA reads TGCGCCAGCAGCCAAGATCGGGGGGCTTATGGCTACACCTTC.

CDR3 bases: TGCGCCAGCAGCCAAGGACTAGCGGGAGGGGAGACCCAGTACTTC. This sequence encodes CASSQGLAGGETQYF. The chain links TRBV4-3 to TRBJ2-5, with TRBD2 matching 14 bases. This CDR3 has 15 amino acids. Looked up from germline, CDR1 is LGHNA and CDR2 is YSLEER. The V and J ends lost 1 base and 5 bases, in that order; junction bases with no gene match: 0.

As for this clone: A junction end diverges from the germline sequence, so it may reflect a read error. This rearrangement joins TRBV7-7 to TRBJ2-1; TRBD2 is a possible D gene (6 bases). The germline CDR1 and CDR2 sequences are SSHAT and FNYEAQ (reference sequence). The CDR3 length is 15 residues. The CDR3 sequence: CASSLQRAAYNEQFF. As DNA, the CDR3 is TGTGCTAGCAGCTTACAGCGGGCCGCCTACAATGAGCAGTTCTTC.

As DNA, the CDR3 is TGTGCCAGTAGTCGGACAGGGGTCTCCTACGAGCAGTACTTC. Encoded protein: CASSRTGVSYEQYF. The chain is built from TRBV19 and TRBJ2-7; 9 positions agree with TRBD1. V lost 5 bases, J lost 0 bases, and 2 bases stayed unmatched. The CDR3 consists of 14 residues. Germline CDR1 reads LNHDA; CDR2 reads SQIVND (reference sequence). Full variable domain (missing parts from reference TRBV19 and TRBJ2-7): DGGITQSPKYLFRKEGQNVTLSCEQNLNHDAMYWYRQDPGQGLRLIYYSQIVNDFQKGDIAEGYSVSREKKESFPLTVTSAQKNPTAFYLCASSRTGVSYEQYFGPGTRLTVT.

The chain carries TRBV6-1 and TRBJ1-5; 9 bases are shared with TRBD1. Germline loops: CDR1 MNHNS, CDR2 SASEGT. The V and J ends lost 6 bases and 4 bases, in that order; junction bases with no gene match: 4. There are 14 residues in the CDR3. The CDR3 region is CASSQTGGNQPQHF. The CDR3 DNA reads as TGTGCCAGCAGCCAGACAGGGGGTAATCAGCCCCAGCATTTT.

The CDR3 DNA reads as TGTGCCAGCAGACAGTATAATGAAAAACTGTTTTTT. Amino acid sequence: CASRQYNEKLFF. The rearrangement uses TRBV2 and TRBJ1-4, with no clear D. CDR1 and CDR2 (germline): SNHLY, FYNNEI. This CDR3 is 12 amino acids long. The V gene lost 6 bases and the J gene lost 4 bases, with 6 bases spanning the gap. The whole variable domain, filled in from reference TRBV2 and TRBJ1-4, reads EPEVTQTPSHQVTQMGQEVILRCVPISNHLYFYWYRQILGQKVEFLVSFYNNEISEKSEIFDDQFSVERPDGSNFTLKIRSTKLEDSAMYFCASRQYNEKLFFGSGTQLSVL.

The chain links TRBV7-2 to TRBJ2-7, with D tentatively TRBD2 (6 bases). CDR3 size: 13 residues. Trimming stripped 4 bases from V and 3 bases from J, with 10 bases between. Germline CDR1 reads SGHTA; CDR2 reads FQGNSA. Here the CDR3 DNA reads TGTGCCAGCAGCTACTTCGGGGGCTACGAGCAGTACTTC. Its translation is CASSYFGGYEQYF. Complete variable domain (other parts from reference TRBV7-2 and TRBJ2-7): GAGVSQSPSNKVTEKGKDVELRCDPISGHTALYWYRQSLGQGLEFLIYFQGNSAPDKSGLPSDRFSAERTGGSVSTLTIQRTQQEDSAVYLCASSYFGGYEQYFGPGTRLTVT.

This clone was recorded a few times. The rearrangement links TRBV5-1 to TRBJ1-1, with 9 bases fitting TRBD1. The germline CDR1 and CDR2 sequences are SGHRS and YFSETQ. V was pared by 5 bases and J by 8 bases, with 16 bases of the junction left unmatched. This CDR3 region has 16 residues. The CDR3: CASRGLSGTGSGEAFF. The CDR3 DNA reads TGCGCCAGCAGGGGCCTTTCCGGGACAGGGTCCGGCGAAGCTTTCTTT.

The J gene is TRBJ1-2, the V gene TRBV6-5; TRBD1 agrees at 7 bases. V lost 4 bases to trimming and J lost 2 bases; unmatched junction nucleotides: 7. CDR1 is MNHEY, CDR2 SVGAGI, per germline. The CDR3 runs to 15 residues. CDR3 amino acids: CASSFSGTDNYGYTF. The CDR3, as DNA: TGTGCCAGCAGTTTCTCCGGGACAGACAACTATGGCTACACCTTC.

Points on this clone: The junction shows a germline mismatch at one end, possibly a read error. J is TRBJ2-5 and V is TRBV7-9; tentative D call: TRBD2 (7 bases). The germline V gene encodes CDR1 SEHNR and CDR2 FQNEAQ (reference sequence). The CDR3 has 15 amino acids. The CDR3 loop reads CSSSSDGGGKETQYF. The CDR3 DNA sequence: TGTTCCAGCAGCTCAGATGGGGGGGGCAAGGAGACCCAGTACTTC.

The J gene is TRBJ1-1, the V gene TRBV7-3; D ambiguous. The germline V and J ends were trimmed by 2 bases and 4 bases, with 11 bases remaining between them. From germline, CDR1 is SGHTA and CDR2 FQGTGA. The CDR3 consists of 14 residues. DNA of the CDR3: TGTGCCAGCAGCTTATATGGGCCAGGCACTGAAGCTTTCTTT. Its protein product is CASSLYGPGTEAFF.

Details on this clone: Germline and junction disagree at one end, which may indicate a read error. The CDR3 DNA follows: TGTTCCAGCAGCCTAGCTGGACAGGAAAAACTGTTTTTT. This encodes CSSSLAGQEKLFF. This chain links TRBV7-9 with TRBJ1-4; tentatively, D is TRBD1 (6 bases). This CDR3 region has 13 residues. Looked up from germline, CDR1 is SEHNR and CDR2 is FQNEAQ (reference sequence).

Here the CDR3 DNA reads TGTGCCAGCAGCCAAGTTTGGGCCCGATCCTACGAGCAGTACTTC. Its translation is CASSQVWARSYEQYF. The chain carries TRBV14 and TRBJ2-7; D remains ambiguous. The germline CDR1 and CDR2 sequences are SGHDN and FVKESK. There are 15 residues in the CDR3. The V and J ends lost 1 base and 1 base respectively, with 11 bases between them.

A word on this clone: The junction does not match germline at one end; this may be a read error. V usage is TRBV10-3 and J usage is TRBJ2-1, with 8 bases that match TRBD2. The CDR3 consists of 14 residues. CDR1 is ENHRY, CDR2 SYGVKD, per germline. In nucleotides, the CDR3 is TGTGCCATCAGCGAGTCCGGGAGGGAGAATGAGCAGTTCTTC. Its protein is CAISESGRENEQFF.

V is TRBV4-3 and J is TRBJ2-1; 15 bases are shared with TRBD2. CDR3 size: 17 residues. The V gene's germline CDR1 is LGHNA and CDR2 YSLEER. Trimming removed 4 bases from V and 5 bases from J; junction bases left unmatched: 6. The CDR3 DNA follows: TGCGCCAGCAGCCGGGGGACTAGCGGGGGGTGGAACAATGAGCAGTTCTTC. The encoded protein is CASSRGTSGGWNNEQFF.